This T cell receptor beta chain was identified during a study of blood T cell dynamics during melanoma immunotherapy. Study-wide background: Metastatic melanoma patients received first-line pembrolizumab or nivolumab plus ipilimumab.

The method was immunoSEQ multiplex PCR; TCRdb's version includes in-frame clones alone and lacks a portion of them. This table has some 15,000 clones, 91% appearing once. Documented time point: pre-treatment baseline. Apart from two fast progressors, RECIST 1.1 response was judged 12 weeks post-infusion. Per the germline V gene, CDR1 is LNHDA and CDR2 is SQIVND (reference sequence). The CDR3 consists of 14 residues. With 7 bases removed from V and 2 bases from J, the gap between germline ends came to 12 bases. This clonotype originated in a human donor with melanoma. This specimen was blood, taken from a patient treated with checkpoint blockade. The chain carries TRBV19 and TRBJ1-3; possibly TRBD1 for D (5 bases). DNA of the CDR3: TGTGCCAGTAAAACGACAGCGACTGGAAACACCATATATTTT. The encoded protein is CASKTTATGNTIYF.